This note documents a single T cell receptor beta chain sequence. Its cognate antigen is unknown. Deletions cut 6 bases from V and 3 bases from J, with 20 bases between. The CDR3 is made up of 16 amino acids. From germline, CDR1 is MNHEY and CDR2 SMNVEV (reference sequence). A quantity of about 0.45 to 1 ug RNA underwent reverse transcription using random hexamers. The CDR3 of TCR beta was amplified by immunoSEQ multiplex PCR across 54 Vbeta and 13 Jbeta. One entry per CDR3 protein results from TCRdb running MiXCR on the immunoSEQ multiplex PCR reads. The table lists approximately 170,000 distinct CDR3 sequences, roughly 94% of them singletons, with 0.09% to 0.1% in the top ten. Bulk CD8+ and CD4+ cells came from magnetic negative isolation; CD8+ TEMRA by FACS. This specimen comes from a study of CD8 T cells in Susac syndrome. Study outcomes and limitations: The study acknowledged a relatively small number of individuals in its TCR sequencing and HLA analysis.

Sequences were obtained from CD4+ T cells from PBMCs. The chain links TRBV27 to TRBJ1-1; D is uncertain. This receptor was taken from a human donor with multiple sclerosis. CDR3: CASSQSEWRFDTEAFF. CDR3 coding DNA: TGTGCCAGCAGCCAGAGTGAATGGAGGTTTGACACTGAAGCTTTCTTT.